Listed below are T cell receptor beta chains from one sample, sequenced in a study of control samples from healthy donors and cancer patients. The protocol was immunoSEQ multiplex PCR, while the TCRdb copy is restricted to in-frame clones and leaves out a portion. The table shows about 190,000 clones, with 90% to 95% occurring only once. Sequences were obtained from blood. These receptors were collected from a man aged 30 to 39 in good health. The conserved cysteine and the conserved F or W are not part of the CDR3 here.

j_call,v_call,cdr3_aa
TRBJ2-3,TRBV2,ASRPYAGTDTQY
TRBJ1-2,TRBV2,ASSGGGINYGYT
TRBJ2-7,TRBV7-8,ASSRGQGSSYEQY
TRBJ1-2,TRBV19,ASRPLQPNYGYT
TRBJ2-4,TRBV3-1/TRBV3-2,ASSQGLTRENIQY
TRBJ2-7,TRBV11-2,ASSLVKSNWVEQY
TRBJ1-2,TRBV5-8,ASSSRTGNYGYT
TRBJ2-6,TRBV3-1/TRBV3-2,ASSHLGLAGLPGANVLT
TRBJ2-3,TRBV24-1,ATSEGRETDTQY
TRBJ2-5,TRBV7-6,ASNVRGIETQY
TRBJ2-3,TRBV11-2,ASSLGTSVGTDTQY
TRBJ1-5,TRBV23-1,ASSGTGTVQPQH
TRBJ1-5,TRBV30,AWSVGSNQPQH
TRBJ1-2,TRBV5-8,ASSDPGHLLGNYGYT
TRBJ2-1,TRBV25-1,ASSAPGTSRNEQF
TRBJ2-7,TRBV9,ASSAERGSYEQY
TRBJ1-1,TRBV6-1,ASSDWGSEAF
TRBJ1-1,TRBV7-3,ASSAEGASSEAF
TRBJ1-4,TRBV5-6,ASSPGQGLEGLF
TRBJ2-7,TRBV7-9,ASSPYGSSLGEQY
TRBJ1-2,TRBV15,ATSRGNANYGYT
TRBJ2-2,TRBV4-2,ASSQEWGGALAGELF
TRBJ2-1,TRBV7-2,ASSSVGGAPYNEQF
TRBJ1-6,TRBV10-3,AISESETGVPNSPLH
TRBJ1-1,TRBV21-1,ASSPMGGFTEAF
TRBJ1-4,TRBV10-3,AISQTGAHNEKLF
TRBJ1-6,TRBV15,ATSRDRGTGPSSYNSPLH
TRBJ2-7,TRBV28,ASSFNWEQY
TRBJ2-3,TRBV2,ASSEPRGGFGSTDTQY
TRBJ2-3,TRBV5-8,ASSLGRGLGTDTQY
TRBJ2-7,TRBV7-6,ASSSGTSGSYEQY
TRBJ1-5,TRBV2,ASSRDTHQPQH
TRBJ2-7,TRBV7-9,ASSFELLMIHEQY
TRBJ2-6,TRBV5-1,ASSLAPRSGANVLT
TRBJ1-1,TRBV9,ASSVEAGEAF
TRBJ2-1,TRBV7-8,ASTHRQGSSYNEQF
TRBJ1-5,TRBV24-1,ATSAGTPYGNQPQH
TRBJ1-2,TRBV27,ASSLKLNYGYT
TRBJ2-7,TRBV27,ASSPRGGFYEQY
TRBJ2-1,TRBV19,ASSTLYNEQF
TRBJ1-2,TRBV5-1,ASSPFDRLGGYT
TRBJ2-6,TRBV5-1,ASSLAGGASGANVLT
TRBJ1-1,TRBV3-1/TRBV3-2,ASSQRDRGAF
TRBJ1-4,TRBV30,AWSVVSREKLF
TRBJ2-7,TRBV7-8,ASSLSWTGGEQY
TRBJ1-2,TRBV7-9,ASSSTAYEYYGYT
TRBJ1-2,TRBV9,ASSVGGTGGNYGYT
TRBJ1-1,TRBV5-1,ASSQAGNMNTEAF
TRBJ1-2,TRBV6-5,ASRETGSNYGYT
TRBJ2-1,TRBV5-1,ASSLFGTTLRDEQF
TRBJ1-6,TRBV11-2,ASSSWSGQVAILH
TRBJ2-7,TRBV6-2/TRBV6-3,ASSRALAYEQY
TRBJ2-1,TRBV5-1,ASSLIPSNEQF
TRBJ1-4,TRBV30,ACQVGDRGGKLF